The TCR beta chain under discussion was sequenced for a study of shared clonotypes between healthy human individuals. Whole-study context: CD8 memory received one plate per donor, CD8 naive two, CD4 memory three and CD4 naive three.

The CDR3 sequence is 14 residues long. Germline CDR1 reads LNHDA; CDR2 reads SQIVND (reference sequence). V was pared by 7 bases and J by 0 bases, with 3 bases of the junction left unmatched. Study outcomes and limitations: Shared across a few donors were roughly 4.7% of the naive CD4 clonotypes. Rarefaction revealed incomplete sorted-subset sequencing despite large depth.

DNA at roughly 0.2 ug, tens of thousands of T cell genomes, went into sorted-subset replicate PCRs. Assay: immunoSEQ multiplex PCR; the TCRdb copy retains only in-frame clones and omits some. The repertoire includes roughly 1.4 million clones, approximately 98.5% of them detected once, and approximately 0.4% sits in the top ten. Concerning this clone: Its target is unknown.

Sequences were obtained from naive CD4+ T cells sorted from blood. The sample's subset: CD45RA+ positively selected. The TCR sequence derives from a man aged 25 to 45 in good health. This chain connects TRBV19 to TRBJ2-7; 10 bases are shared with TRBD1. The CDR3 DNA follows: TGTGCCAGTACTCGGACAGGGGGCTCCTACGAGCAGTACTTC. Translated: CASTRTGGSYEQYF.